This is a list of T cell receptor beta chains from one sample in a study of graft-versus-host responses after intestinal transplantation. Libraries were prepared by immunoSEQ multiplex PCR; TCRdb keeps only in-frame clonotypes and omits some of them. The sample gives about 25,000 clones, 94% of which show up once; about 0.56% is in the top ten. Sequenced material: PBMCs, taken 156 days after intestinal transplant. The receptors come from a human patient who received an intestinal transplant, so some T cells may come from the graft donor. The CDR3 runs from the conserved cysteine through the conserved F or W. The order of the fields is J gene, clone size, V gene, D gene, CDR3 DNA, CDR3 protein. D genes are given only for firm matches. Expanded clones are given a class, and other clones once, few, many or no size at all.

>TRBJ1-1|NA|TRBV19|TRBD1
TGTGCCAGTAGTATACAGGGGGCGCGTTCTGAAGCTTTCTTT
CASSIQGARSEAFF
>TRBJ1-6|NA|TRBV5-6|NA
TGTGCCAGCAGCTTCAGGGTACCCTCACCCCTCCACTTT
CASSFRVPSPLHF
>TRBJ2-7|once|TRBV7-9|NA
TGTGCCAGCAGCCAAAAAGACAGCTACGAGCAGTACTTC
CASSQKDSYEQYF
>TRBJ2-7|once|TRBV20-1|NA
TGCAGTGCTAGAGCGGGCTACGAGCAGTACTTC
CSARAGYEQYF
>TRBJ2-7|NA|TRBV4-2|TRBD2
TGTGCCAGCAGCCAAAGCAGCGGGAGCTCCTACGAGCAGTACTTC
CASSQSSGSSYEQYF
>TRBJ1-1|few|TRBV7-9|NA
TGTGCCAGCAGCTTAACCGACCTCACTGAAGCTTTCTTT
CASSLTDLTEAFF
>TRBJ2-2|NA|TRBV9|NA
TGTGCCAGCAGCGTAGAGTGGGTGAACACCGGGGAGCTGTTTTTT
CASSVEWVNTGELFF
>TRBJ1-1|NA|TRBV27|TRBD1
TGTGCCAGCAGTTTGGGGACAGGGGGAACTGAAGCTTTCTTT
CASSLGTGGTEAFF
>TRBJ2-5|NA|TRBV7-7|NA
TGTGCCAGCAGCTTACCCTCGACGGCGGTGGGAGAGACCCAGTACTTC
CASSLPSTAVGETQYF
>TRBJ1-5|NA|TRBV28|TRBD1
TGTGCCAGCAGCCTGTGGACAGGAGTAAATCAGCCCCAGCATTTT
CASSLWTGVNQPQHF
>TRBJ2-7|NA|TRBV29-1|NA
TGCAGCACCCGGGACGGATACGAGCAGTACTTC
CSTRDGYEQYF
>TRBJ2-5|NA|TRBV9|TRBD2
TGTGCCAGCAGCGTAGGACTAGCGGTCCGGGAGACCCAGTACTTC
CASSVGLAVRETQYF
>TRBJ2-1|NA|TRBV28|TRBD2
TGTGCCAGCAGTACAAGGGGACTAGCGGGATTGCGGAATGAGCAGTTCTTC
CASSTRGLAGLRNEQFF
>TRBJ2-3|once|TRBV4-3|TRBD2
TGCGCCAGCAGCCAAGTCGTGGTAGCGGGGGGGCCTACGCAGTATTTT
CASSQVVVAGGPTQYF
>TRBJ1-3|once|TRBV4-1|TRBD1
TGCGCCAGCAGCCAAGAGGACAGGGGGGGAAACACCATATATTTT
CASSQEDRGGNTIYF
>TRBJ1-1|NA|TRBV19|NA
TGTGCCAGTAGTATAGGCGGGGTGAACACTGAAGCTTTCTTT
CASSIGGVNTEAFF
>TRBJ2-5|NA|TRBV7-9|TRBD1
TGTGCCAGCAGTCTGGACAGGGCGGAGACCCAGTACTTC
CASSLDRAETQYF
>TRBJ1-4|few|TRBV29-1|NA
TGCAGCGTTCCCCAACCGGGGGGCCGGTCCACTAATGAAAAACTGTTTTTT
CSVPQPGGRSTNEKLFF
>TRBJ1-2|NA|TRBV28|NA
TGTGCCAGCAGTTTATTGCTCCGCTATAACTATGGCTACACCTTC
CASSLLLRYNYGYTF
>TRBJ1-2|NA|TRBV4-2|NA
TGTGCCAGCAGCCCCCTATTCTCAGGGGTAGGCTATGGCTACACCTTC
CASSPLFSGVGYGYTF
>TRBJ1-3|NA|TRBV11-1|NA
TGTGCCAGCAGCTTAGAAGGAAACACCATATATTTT
CASSLEGNTIYF
>TRBJ2-5|NA|TRBV7-8|NA
TGTGCCAGCAGCCGCATCAGTCTAGCGCTTCGAGAGACCCAGTACTTC
CASSRISLALRETQYF
>TRBJ2-5|NA|TRBV5-6|NA
TGTGCCAGCAGCCCCCAGGGGGGGGAGACCCAGTACTTC
CASSPQGGETQYF
>TRBJ1-4|NA|TRBV6-5|NA
TGTGCCAGCAGCCCACCTGTTGAAAAACTGTTTTTT
CASSPPVEKLFF
>TRBJ2-1|NA|TRBV5-1|NA
TGCGCCAGCGAACCGGGACCATCCCCTAATGAGCAGTTCTTC
CASEPGPSPNEQFF
>TRBJ2-5|NA|TRBV29-1|NA
TGCAGCGTTGAAGCGGGATATTCCCGAAACCAAGAGACCCAGTACTTC
CSVEAGYSRNQETQYF
>TRBJ2-1|NA|TRBV9|NA
TGTGCCAGCAGCGTAACCAGCGGCCAGAACAATGAGCAGTTCTTC
CASSVTSGQNNEQFF
>TRBJ1-3|NA|TRBV11-2|TRBD1
TGTGCCAGCAGCTCCGACAGGGGGCTCGGAAACACCATATATTTT
CASSSDRGLGNTIYF